This entry lists 7 T cell receptor beta chains sequenced from one sample in a study of T cells in Graves' hyperthyroidism and ophthalmopathy. Using RNA transcripts as the source, TCR beta CDR3 regions were amplified. First-round RT-PCR with HTBI primers amplified the TCR CDR3 region. A single record per CDR3 protein comes from TCRdb applying MiXCR to the multiplex PCR reads. In the table there are around 580,000 distinct CDR3 sequences, around 42% of which are singletons. Sample: peripheral blood or thyroid tissue (not recorded which). The receptors come from a woman under 30 with Graves' hyperthyroidism.

The chain couples TRBV6-2 or TRBV6-3 to TRBJ2-2, with 7 positions matching TRBD2. The length of the CDR3 is 16 residues. Germline trimming cut 9 bases from V and 2 bases from J; bases unmatched to any gene: 12. CDR1 and CDR2 (germline): MNHEY, SVGEGT. CDR3 loop: CARTPPLAANTGELFF. CDR3 DNA: TGTGCCAGAACACCACCTCTAGCGGCCAACACCGGGGAGCTGTTTTTT.

The genes are TRBV9 and TRBJ2-1, with 7 nucleotides matching TRBD2. V dropped 2 bases and J dropped 0; count of bases not matched to a gene: 2. The length of the CDR3 is 15 residues. Germline lookup yields CDR1 SGDLS and CDR2 YYNGEE. CDR3 residues: CASSVGRSSYNEQFF. The CDR3 nucleotides read TGTGCCAGCAGCGTCGGGAGGAGCTCCTACAATGAGCAGTTCTTC.

The count of this clonotype is one. No DNA is shown, since the ends of the CDR3 on it are uncertain; the CDR3 is the one TCRdb lists. The V gene is TRBV24-1, the J gene TRBJ1-2. Germline V gene lookup returns CDR1 KGHDR and CDR2 SFDVKD. With termini counted, the CDR3 has 18 amino acids. The CDR3 region is CATSGLGNEQFFGYGYTF.

J is TRBJ1-6 and V is TRBV20-1, with D unresolved. This CDR3 has 14 amino acids. V was shortened by 6 bases and J by 7 bases, with 16 bases between the two germline ends. CDR1 and CDR2 from the germline V gene are DFQATT and SNEGSKA (reference sequence). CDR3 coding DNA: TGCAGTGCGCCGCGGACTAGCGACAATTCACCCCTCCACTTT. Translated: CSAPRTSDNSPLHF.

This clonotype was recorded many times. The J gene is TRBJ2-7, the V gene TRBV19, with no clear D. This CDR3 spans 16 amino acids. V was clipped by 2 bases and J by 6 bases, with 20 bases between them. CDR1 LNHDA and CDR2 SQIVND come from the germline V gene (reference sequence). CDR3 amino acids: CASSIMVANPPLEQYF. DNA for the CDR3: TGTGCCAGTAGTATAATGGTGGCGAACCCCCCTCTCGAGCAGTACTTC.

This clonotype showed up many times. The rearrangement links TRBV20-1 to TRBJ2-5, with a possible D match to TRBD2 (6 bases). Per germline, CDR1 DFQATT and CDR2 SNEGSKA (reference sequence). Trimming shortened V by 3 bases and J by 1 base, and 12 bases separated the two germline ends. This CDR3 contains 14 residues. The CDR3 is CSASPRGVQETQYF. In DNA, the CDR3 is TGCAGTGCTAGTCCTCGCGGGGTCCAAGAGACCCAGTACTTC.

On this clonotype: At one end the junction does not follow the germline gene, possibly because of a read error. The rearrangement joins TRBV27 to TRBJ1-1; 7 bases align to TRBD1. The CDR3 covers 14 residues. CDR1 and CDR2 from the germline V gene are MNHEY and SMNVEV (reference sequence). As DNA, the CDR3 is TGTGTCAGCGTAAAAGACAGGGTTGACACTGAAGCTTCCTTT. Protein: CVSVKDRVDTEASF.